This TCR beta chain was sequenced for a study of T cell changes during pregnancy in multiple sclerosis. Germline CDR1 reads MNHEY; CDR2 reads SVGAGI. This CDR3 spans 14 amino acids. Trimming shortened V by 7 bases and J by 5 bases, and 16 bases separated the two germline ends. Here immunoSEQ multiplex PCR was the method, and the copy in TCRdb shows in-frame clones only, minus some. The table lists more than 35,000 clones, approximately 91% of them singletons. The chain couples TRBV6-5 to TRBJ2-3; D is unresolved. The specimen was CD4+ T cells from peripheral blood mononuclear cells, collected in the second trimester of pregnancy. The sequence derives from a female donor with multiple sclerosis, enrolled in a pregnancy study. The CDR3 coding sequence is TGTGCCAGCACTCCCCGGCTCCGAGGAGATACGCAGTATTTT. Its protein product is CASTPRLRGDTQYF.